A selection of T cell receptor beta chains follows, all from one sample in a study of T-cell reconstitution after alpha-beta-depleted transplantation in children. Each CDR3 protein is one row after TCRdb ran MiXCR on the PCR reads. The sample holds about 610,000 distinct CDR3 sequences; about a quarter are singletons and the top ten take about 35%. Sequencing used PBMCs, obtained before TCRalphabeta/CD19-depleted stem cell transplant. The receptors were sampled from a boy under three years old with Wiskott-Aldrich syndrome, due to receive a stem cell transplant. CDR3s include the opening cysteine and the closing phenylalanine or tryptophan. Clone size is shown for a subset of rows, as once, few, many or a class of expanded clone.

abundance	v_gene	j_gene	CDR3aa
-	TRBV12-3/TRBV12-4	TRBJ2-2	CASSLVRYTGELFF
-	TRBV5-6	TRBJ2-1	CASSLYKAAGYNEQFF
few	TRBV29-1	TRBJ1-2	CSGLGQYGYTF
-	TRBV7-9	TRBJ1-2	CASRKTGKGVTNYGYTF
-	TRBV7-8	TRBJ2-7	CASSADRTFSYEQYF
few	TRBV5-1	TRBJ2-1	CASSQLYNEQFF
once	TRBV20-1	TRBJ2-1	CSASFFDNEQFF
once	TRBV5-5	TRBJ2-1	CASSSDFTLSYNEQFF
once	TRBV27	TRBJ2-4	CASSLFSKLGTASMYF
-	TRBV12-3/TRBV12-4	TRBJ1-5	CASSVTGFSNQPQHF
-	TRBV5-1	TRBJ2-7	CASSLGRTSEYEQYF
-	TRBV15	TRBJ1-1	CATSPGVEASAEAFF
-	TRBV10-3	TRBJ2-2	CAIRTSGDSGELFF
-	TRBV4-2	TRBJ1-2	CASSPPTANYGYTF
few	TRBV5-1	TRBJ2-7	CASSLGTGHSSYEQYF
-	TRBV9	TRBJ2-1	CASSVVGGFNEQFF
-	TRBV29-1	TRBJ2-1	CSGSVLRSYNEQFF
-	TRBV7-9	TRBJ1-6	CASSLATGPGSPLHF
-	TRBV28	TRBJ2-7	CASTKGGGRHNEQYF
-	TRBV6-4	TRBJ1-3	CASSDLGQGDGNTIYF
few	TRBV7-6	TRBJ2-3	CASSLRGSGQSTDTQYF
-	TRBV5-1	TRBJ2-1	CASSFLERGDEQFF
-	TRBV28	TRBJ2-6	CASAEDRLHSGANVLTF
-	TRBV10-3	TRBJ2-3	CAINEREATDTQYF
-	TRBV20-1	TRBJ2-6	CSAGQGGSGANVLTF
-	TRBV5-5	TRBJ2-1	CASSSAVGSYNEQFF
few	TRBV12-3/TRBV12-4	TRBJ2-1	CASSRTSGSRYEQFF
-	TRBV20-1	TRBJ2-2	CSARDTRTPNTGELFF
-	TRBV6-1	TRBJ2-5	CASGGQAGAQETQYF
-	TRBV15	TRBJ2-7	CATSRDIGQRRDEQYF
-	TRBV27	TRBJ2-1	CASSPPGPLGPLNEQFF
-	TRBV28	TRBJ1-4	CASSTGGQTNEKLFF
few	TRBV10-3	TRBJ2-5	CAISVLGETQYF
-	TRBV20-1	TRBJ2-1	CSASDLSSEQFF
-	TRBV7-2	TRBJ2-7	CASSLYGQGTYEQYF
-	TRBV24-1	TRBJ2-1	CATSESGLYGDNEQFF
-	TRBV27	TRBJ2-7	CASSLQGRGTYEQYF
few	TRBV12-3/TRBV12-4	TRBJ2-2	CASSLGAGLNTGELFF
-	TRBV20-1	TRBJ2-1	CSARDGKGRLAGGSDEQFF
-	TRBV6-1	TRBJ2-7	CASRGLAGAHEQYF
few	TRBV20-1	TRBJ2-7	CSARVTSGRGYYEQYF
-	TRBV5-5	TRBJ1-2	CASSLGSREHYGYTF
few	TRBV4-2	TRBJ2-1	CASSQVDSYNEQFF
-	TRBV5-1	TRBJ1-1	CASSSSDSLRTFMNTEAFF
-	TRBV15	TRBJ2-1	CATSRVNEQFF
-	TRBV4-2	TRBJ2-2	CASSQGGLAPNTGELFF
few	TRBV3-1	TRBJ2-5	CASSPTGTSGIGETQYF
few	TRBV12-3/TRBV12-4	TRBJ2-5	CASSFQRTGPQYF
few	TRBV6-5	TRBJ1-6	CASRKQGRTLHF
few	TRBV12-3/TRBV12-4	TRBJ2-1	CASNRRLAGDGGQFF
-	TRBV7-8	TRBJ2-3	CASSSPPGRGYYTDTQYF
few	TRBV5-1	TRBJ2-3	CASSLLRRDRGGDTQYF
-	TRBV20-1	TRBJ2-4	CSAYLGGGASNIQYF